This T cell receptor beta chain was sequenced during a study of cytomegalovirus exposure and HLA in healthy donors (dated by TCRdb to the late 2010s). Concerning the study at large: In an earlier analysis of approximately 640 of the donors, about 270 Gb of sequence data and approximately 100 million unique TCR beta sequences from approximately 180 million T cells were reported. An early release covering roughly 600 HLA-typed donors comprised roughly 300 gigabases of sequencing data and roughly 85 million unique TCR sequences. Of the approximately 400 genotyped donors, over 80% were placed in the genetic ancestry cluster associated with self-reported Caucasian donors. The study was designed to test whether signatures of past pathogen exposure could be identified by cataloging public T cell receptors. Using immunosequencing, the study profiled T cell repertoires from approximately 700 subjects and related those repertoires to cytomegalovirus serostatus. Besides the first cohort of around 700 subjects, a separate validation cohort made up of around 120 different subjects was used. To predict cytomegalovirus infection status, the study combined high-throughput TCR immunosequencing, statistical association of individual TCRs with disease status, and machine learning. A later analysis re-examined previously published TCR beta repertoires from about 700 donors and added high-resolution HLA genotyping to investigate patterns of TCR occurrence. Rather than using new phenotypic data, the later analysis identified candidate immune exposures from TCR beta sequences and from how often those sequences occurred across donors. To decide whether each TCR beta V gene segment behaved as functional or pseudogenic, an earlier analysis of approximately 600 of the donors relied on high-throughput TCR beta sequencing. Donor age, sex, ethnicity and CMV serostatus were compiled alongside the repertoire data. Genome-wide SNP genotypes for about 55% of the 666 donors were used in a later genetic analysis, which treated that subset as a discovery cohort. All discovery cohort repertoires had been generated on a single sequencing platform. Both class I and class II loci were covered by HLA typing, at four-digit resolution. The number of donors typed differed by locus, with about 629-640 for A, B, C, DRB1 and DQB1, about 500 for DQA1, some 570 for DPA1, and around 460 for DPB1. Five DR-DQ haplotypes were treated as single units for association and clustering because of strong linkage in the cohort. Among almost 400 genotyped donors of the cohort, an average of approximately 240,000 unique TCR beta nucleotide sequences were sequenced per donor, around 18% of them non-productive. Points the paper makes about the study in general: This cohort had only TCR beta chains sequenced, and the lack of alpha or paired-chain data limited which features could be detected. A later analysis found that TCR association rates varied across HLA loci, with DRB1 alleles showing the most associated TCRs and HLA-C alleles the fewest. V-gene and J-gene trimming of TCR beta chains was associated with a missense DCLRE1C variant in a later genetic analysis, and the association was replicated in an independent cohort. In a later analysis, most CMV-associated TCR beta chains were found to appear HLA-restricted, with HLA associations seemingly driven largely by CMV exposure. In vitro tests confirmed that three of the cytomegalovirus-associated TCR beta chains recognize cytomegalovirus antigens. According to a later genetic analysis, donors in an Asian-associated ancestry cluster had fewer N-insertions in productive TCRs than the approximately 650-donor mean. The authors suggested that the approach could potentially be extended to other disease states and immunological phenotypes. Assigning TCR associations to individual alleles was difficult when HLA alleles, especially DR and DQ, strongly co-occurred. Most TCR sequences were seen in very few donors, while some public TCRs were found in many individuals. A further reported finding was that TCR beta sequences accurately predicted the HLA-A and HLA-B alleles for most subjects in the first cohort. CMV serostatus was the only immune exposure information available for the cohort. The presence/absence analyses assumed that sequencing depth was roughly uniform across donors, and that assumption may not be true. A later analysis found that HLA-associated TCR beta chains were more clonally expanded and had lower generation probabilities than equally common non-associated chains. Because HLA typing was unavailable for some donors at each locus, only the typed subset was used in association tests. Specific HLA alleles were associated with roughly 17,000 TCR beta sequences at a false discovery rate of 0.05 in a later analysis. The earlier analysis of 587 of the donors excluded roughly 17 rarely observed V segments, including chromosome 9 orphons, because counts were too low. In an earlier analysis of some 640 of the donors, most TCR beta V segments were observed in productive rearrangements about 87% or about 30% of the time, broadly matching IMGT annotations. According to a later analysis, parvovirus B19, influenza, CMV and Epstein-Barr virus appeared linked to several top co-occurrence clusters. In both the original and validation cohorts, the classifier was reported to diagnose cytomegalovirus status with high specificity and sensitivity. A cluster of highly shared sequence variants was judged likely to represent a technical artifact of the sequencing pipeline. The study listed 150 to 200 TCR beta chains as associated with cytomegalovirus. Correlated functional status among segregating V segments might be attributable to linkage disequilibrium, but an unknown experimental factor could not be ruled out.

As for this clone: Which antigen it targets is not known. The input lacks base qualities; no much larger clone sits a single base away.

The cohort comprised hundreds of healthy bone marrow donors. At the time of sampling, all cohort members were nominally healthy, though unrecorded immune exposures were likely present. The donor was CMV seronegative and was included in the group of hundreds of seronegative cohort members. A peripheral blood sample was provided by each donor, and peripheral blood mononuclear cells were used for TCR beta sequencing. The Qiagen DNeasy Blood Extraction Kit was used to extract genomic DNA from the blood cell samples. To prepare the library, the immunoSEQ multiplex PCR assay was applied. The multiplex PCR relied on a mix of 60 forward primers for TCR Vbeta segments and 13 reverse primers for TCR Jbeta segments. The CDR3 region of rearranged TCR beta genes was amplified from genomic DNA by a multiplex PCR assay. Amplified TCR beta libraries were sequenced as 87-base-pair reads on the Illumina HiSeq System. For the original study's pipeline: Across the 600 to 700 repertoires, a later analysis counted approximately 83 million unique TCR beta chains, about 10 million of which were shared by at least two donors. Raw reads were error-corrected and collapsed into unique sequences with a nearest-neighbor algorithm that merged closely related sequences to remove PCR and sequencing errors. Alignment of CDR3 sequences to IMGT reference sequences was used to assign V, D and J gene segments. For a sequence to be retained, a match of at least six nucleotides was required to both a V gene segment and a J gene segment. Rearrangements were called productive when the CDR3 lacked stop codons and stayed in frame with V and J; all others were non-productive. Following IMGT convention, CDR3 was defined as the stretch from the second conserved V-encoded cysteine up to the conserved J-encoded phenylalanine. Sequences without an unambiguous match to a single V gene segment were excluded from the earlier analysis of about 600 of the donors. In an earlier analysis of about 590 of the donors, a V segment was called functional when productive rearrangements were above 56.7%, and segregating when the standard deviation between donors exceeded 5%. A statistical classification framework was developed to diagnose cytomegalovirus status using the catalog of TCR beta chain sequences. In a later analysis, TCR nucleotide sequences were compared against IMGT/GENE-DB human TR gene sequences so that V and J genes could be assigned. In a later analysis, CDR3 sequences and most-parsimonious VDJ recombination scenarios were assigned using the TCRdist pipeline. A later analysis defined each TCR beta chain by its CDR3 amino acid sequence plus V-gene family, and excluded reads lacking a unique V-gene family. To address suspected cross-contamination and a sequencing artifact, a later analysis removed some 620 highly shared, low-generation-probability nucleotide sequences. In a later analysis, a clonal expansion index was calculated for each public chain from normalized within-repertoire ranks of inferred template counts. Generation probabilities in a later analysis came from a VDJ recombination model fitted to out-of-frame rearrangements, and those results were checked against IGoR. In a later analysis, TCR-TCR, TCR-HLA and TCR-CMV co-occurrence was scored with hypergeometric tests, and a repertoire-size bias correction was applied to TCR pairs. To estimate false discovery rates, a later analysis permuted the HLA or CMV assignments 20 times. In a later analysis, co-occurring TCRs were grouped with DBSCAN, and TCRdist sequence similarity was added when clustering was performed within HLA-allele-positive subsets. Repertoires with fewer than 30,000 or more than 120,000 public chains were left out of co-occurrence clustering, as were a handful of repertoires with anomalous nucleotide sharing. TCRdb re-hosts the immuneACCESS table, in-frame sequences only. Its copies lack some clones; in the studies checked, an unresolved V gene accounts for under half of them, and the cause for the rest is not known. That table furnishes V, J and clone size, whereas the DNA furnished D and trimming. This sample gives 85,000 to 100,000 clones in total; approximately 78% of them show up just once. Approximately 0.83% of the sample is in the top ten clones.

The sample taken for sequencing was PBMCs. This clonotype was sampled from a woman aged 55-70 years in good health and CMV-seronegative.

In nucleotides, the sequence is TGTGCCAGCAGCTTTGCACTCTTGGGACAGGGGGATCAGCCCCAGCATTTT. Translation gives CASSFALLGQGDQPQHF. The chain joins TRBV7-9 to TRBJ1-5; TRBD1 fits 11 bases in the junction. Reading the germline V gene (reference sequence) gives CDR1 SEHNR and CDR2 FQNEAQ. The cysteine opens and the phenylalanine closes a CDR3 of 17 amino acids. The DNA shown is the 51-base CDR3, in frame from base 1. After removal of 3 bases from V and 5 bases from J, the junction retains 9 bases not matched to a gene.